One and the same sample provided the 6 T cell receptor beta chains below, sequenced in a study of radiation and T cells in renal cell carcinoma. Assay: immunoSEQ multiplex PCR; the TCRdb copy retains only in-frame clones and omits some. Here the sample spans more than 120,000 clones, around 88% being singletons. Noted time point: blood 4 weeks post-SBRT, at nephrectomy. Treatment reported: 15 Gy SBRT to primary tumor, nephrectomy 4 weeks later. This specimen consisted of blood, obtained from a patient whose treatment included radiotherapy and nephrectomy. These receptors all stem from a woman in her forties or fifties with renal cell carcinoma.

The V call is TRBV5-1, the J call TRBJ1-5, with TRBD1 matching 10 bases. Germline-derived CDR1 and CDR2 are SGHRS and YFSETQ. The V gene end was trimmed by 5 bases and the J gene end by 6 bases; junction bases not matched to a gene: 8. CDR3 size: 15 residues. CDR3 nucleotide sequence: TGCGCCAGCAGGCCCGGGACAGGGGTTTTTCAGCCCCAGCATTTT. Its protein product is CASRPGTGVFQPQHF.

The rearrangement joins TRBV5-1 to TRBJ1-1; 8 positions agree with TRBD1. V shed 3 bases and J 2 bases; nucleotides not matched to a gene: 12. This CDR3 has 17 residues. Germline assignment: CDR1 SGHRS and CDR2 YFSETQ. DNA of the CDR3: TGCGCCAGCAGCTCAGACAGGGGCGCCGGAATAAACACTGAAGCTTTCTTT. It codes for CASSSDRGAGINTEAFF. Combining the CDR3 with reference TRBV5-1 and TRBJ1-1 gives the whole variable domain KAGVTQTPRYLIKTRGQQVTLSCSPISGHRSVSWYQQTPGQGLQFLFEYFSETQRNKGNFPGRFSGRQFSNSRSEMNVSTLELGDSALYLCASSSDRGAGINTEAFFGQGTRLTVV.

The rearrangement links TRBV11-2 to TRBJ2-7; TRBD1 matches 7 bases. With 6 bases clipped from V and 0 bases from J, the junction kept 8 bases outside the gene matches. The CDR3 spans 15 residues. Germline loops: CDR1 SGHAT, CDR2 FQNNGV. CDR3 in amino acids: CASRLTGTVSYEQYF. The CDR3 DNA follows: TGTGCCAGCAGATTAACCGGGACAGTCTCCTACGAGCAGTACTTC.

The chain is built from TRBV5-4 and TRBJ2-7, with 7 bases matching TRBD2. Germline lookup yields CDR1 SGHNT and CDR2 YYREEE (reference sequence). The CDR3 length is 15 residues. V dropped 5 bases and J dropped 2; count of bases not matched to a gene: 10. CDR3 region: CASRLGGDEAYEQYF. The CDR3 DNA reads TGTGCCAGCAGACTGGGGGGGGACGAAGCCTACGAGCAGTACTTC.

For the CDR3, the DNA is TGTGCCAGTATCTCCAGACAGGGGAGGGATGGCTACACCTTC. It codes for CASISRQGRDGYTF. The V gene is TRBV19, the J gene TRBJ1-2; 8 bases fit TRBD1. The CDR3 has 14 amino acids. Germline V CDR1 and CDR2: LNHDA, SQIVND (reference sequence). V dropped 7 bases and J dropped 6; count of bases not matched to a gene: 10. Full variable domain (remainder filled in from reference TRBV19 and TRBJ1-2): DGGITQSPKYLFRKEGQNVTLSCEQNLNHDAMYWYRQDPGQGLRLIYYSQIVNDFQKGDIAEGYSVSREKKESFPLTVTSAQKNPTAFYLCASISRQGRDGYTFGSGTRLTVV.

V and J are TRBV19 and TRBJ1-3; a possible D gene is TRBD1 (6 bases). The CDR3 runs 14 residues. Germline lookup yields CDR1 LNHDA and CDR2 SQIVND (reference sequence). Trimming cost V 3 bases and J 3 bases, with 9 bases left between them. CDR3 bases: TGTGCCAGTAGTATTCAAGGGGGTGGAAACACCATATATTTT. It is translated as CASSIQGGGNTIYF.